Reported below is one T cell receptor beta chain. Generated by immunoSEQ multiplex PCR, the TCRdb table keeps only in-frame clones and is missing some. The sample yields about 32,000 clones, around 86% seen once. These data originate in a study of preoperative IRX-2 immunotherapy in early breast cancer. Noted treatment: preoperative locoregional IRX-2 cytokine immunotherapy. This phase Ib study tested locoregional IRX-2 cytokine immunotherapy given before surgery. This CDR3 comprises 13 residues. CDR1 and CDR2 from the germline V gene are LNHDA and SQIVND (reference sequence). The V segment lost 5 bases and the J segment 5 bases; nucleotides outside the gene matches: 5.

This TCR was sampled from a human donor with breast cancer. J is TRBJ2-5 and V is TRBV19, with 7 bases aligning to TRBD2. Specimen: lymph node tissue, collected from a patient treated with IRX-2 immunotherapy. This CDR3 reads CASSSDGGETQYF. In DNA, the CDR3 is TGTGCCAGTAGTTCGGACGGGGGGGAGACCCAGTACTTC.